A selection of T cell receptor beta chains follows, all from one sample in a study of CD8 T cells in Susac syndrome. TCRdb called the immunoSEQ multiplex PCR reads again in MiXCR, with one record for every CDR3 protein. This sample has around 140,000 distinct CDR3 sequences, with about 95% found just once. The source material was CD4+ T cells from PBMCs. These TCRs come from a human donor with multiple sclerosis. CDR3s include the opening cysteine and the closing phenylalanine or tryptophan. A D gene is named only where the DNA matches it firmly. Where a row states a size, it is once, few, many or the class of an expanded clone; other rows omit it.

TRBJ1-2 TRBV6-2/TRBV6-3 - - TGTGCCTCCAAGCGGGGGGATGGAGGCTACACCTTC CASKRGDGGYTF
TRBJ1-6 TRBV2 - - TGTGCCAGCAGCCGACTAGCCTCTGATAATTCACCCCTCCACTTT CASSRLASDNSPLHF
TRBJ1-5 TRBV3-1 - - TGTGCCAGCAGCCGCGTGGTAGGGCAGCCCCAGCATTTT CASSRVVGQPQHF
TRBJ1-2 TRBV20-1 - - TGCAGTGCTAGAGATCTGGGGTCTGGCTACACCTTC CSARDLGSGYTF
TRBJ2-5 TRBV20-1 TRBD2 - TGCAGTGCTAGTGGCCTAGCGGGAGATTTAGAGACCCAGTACTTC CSASGLAGDLETQYF
TRBJ1-2 TRBV20-1 - - TGCAGTGCTAGAGAATCGTACCATGGCTACACCTTC CSARESYHGYTF
TRBJ2-3 TRBV20-1 - - TGCAGTGCTGGGAGCCCGAACACAGATACGCAGTTTTTT CSAGSPNTDTQFF
TRBJ2-4 TRBV18 - - TGTGCCAGCTCACAGGGAGGAGGAGACATTCAGTACTTC CASSQGGGDIQYF
TRBJ2-5 TRBV19 - - TGTGCCAGTAGTATGTCGGGGGTACAAGGGGAGACCCAGTACTTC CASSMSGVQGETQYF
TRBJ1-5 TRBV24-1 - - TGTGCCACCAGAAGAGATAGCAATCAGCCCCAGCATTTT CATRRDSNQPQHF
TRBJ2-5 TRBV28 - - TGTGCCAGCAGTTTGGAGGGGGCCTCCTTCTACTTC CASSLEGASFYF
TRBJ2-3 TRBV20-1 - - TGCAGTGCCCTACTTGCTGCAGATACGCAGTATTTT CSALLAADTQYF
TRBJ2-5 TRBV29-1 TRBD1 once TGCAGCGTTTCAAACAGGGGGCGCCGGACACAAGAGACCCAGTACTTC CSVSNRGRRTQETQYF
TRBJ2-7 TRBV6-6 - - TGTGCCAGCAGTTACCAGGGGTCGGGCGAGCAGTACTTC CASSYQGSGEQYF
TRBJ1-2 TRBV19 - - TGTGCCAGTGATCCCCGGGGCGAGGGATCCTATGGCTACACCTTC CASDPRGEGSYGYTF
TRBJ2-1 TRBV9 TRBD1 - TGTGCCAGCAGCGTATCTGCAGGGGGTAGCGATGAGCAGTTCTTC CASSVSAGGSDEQFF
TRBJ1-1 TRBV19 - - TGTGCCAGTAGTCGGCAGGGAGTAACTGAAGCTTTCTTT CASSRQGVTEAFF
TRBJ2-6 TRBV28 - - TGTGCCAGCAGCAGAGGAAGCTCTGGGGCCAACGTCCTGACTTTC CASSRGSSGANVLTF
TRBJ1-2 TRBV7-9 TRBD1 - TGTGCCAGCAGCCGACAGGGGGAAAGCGTCTATGGCTACACCTTC CASSRQGESVYGYTF
TRBJ2-1 TRBV20-1 - once TGCAGTGGGGCTAGAGGCTACAATGAGCAGTTCTTC CSGARGYNEQFF
TRBJ1-2 TRBV30 - - TGTGCCTGGACCGCTGCCACTAACTATGGCTACACCTTC CAWTAATNYGYTF
TRBJ1-2 TRBV3-1 - - TGTGCCAGCAGCCTTGGGGTTAACTATGGCTACACCTTC CASSLGVNYGYTF
TRBJ2-5 TRBV9 TRBD1 - TGTGCCAGCAGCTCGGGACAGTTCCAAGAGACCCAGTACTTC CASSSGQFQETQYF
TRBJ1-1 TRBV7-9 TRBD1 - TGTGCCACAGGTATTCGCCGCAGGGGGCGATGGACTGAAGCTTTCTTT CATGIRRRGRWTEAFF
TRBJ2-1 TRBV23-1 - - TGCGCCAGCAGTCAATCGTGGTGCGGAGGCTCCTACAATGAGCAGTTCTTC CASSQSWCGGSYNEQFF
TRBJ2-5 TRBV5-1 - - TGCGCCAGCAGCTTGGGGGTCCTGCCTCAAGAGACCCAGTACTTC CASSLGVLPQETQYF
TRBJ2-5 TRBV24-1 - - TGTGCCACCAGTCGCCCGGGTGGAGTAGAGACCCAGTACTTC CATSRPGGVETQYF
TRBJ1-4 TRBV30 - - TGTGCCTGGCGTCGACGAAGTGAAAAACTGTTTTTT CAWRRRSEKLFF
TRBJ1-1 TRBV29-1 - - TGCAGCGTTGGCTCACTGAACACTGAAGCTTTCTTT CSVGSLNTEAFF
TRBJ1-1 TRBV29-1 TRBD1 - TGCAGCGTTGGGGACAGGGGCATTGAAGCTTTCTTT CSVGDRGIEAFF
TRBJ2-3 TRBV5-4 - - TGTGCCAGCAGCTTGTCGGGGCGGGGTAGCACAGATACGCAGTATTTT CASSLSGRGSTDTQYF
TRBJ2-1 TRBV14 - - TGTGCCAGCAGCCCCCGGACGGCCTCCTACAATGAGCAGTTCTTC CASSPRTASYNEQFF
TRBJ2-1 TRBV5-4 TRBD2 - TGTGCCAGCACCACCAAACGAACCGGGACTAGCGGGGGGGCCGGGAATGAGCAGTTCTTC CASTTKRTGTSGGAGNEQFF
TRBJ1-2 TRBV7-2 TRBD1 - TGTGCCAGCAGCCTGGACAGGGATCGTACCTATGGCTACACCTTC CASSLDRDRTYGYTF
TRBJ1-5 TRBV20-1 - - TGCAGTGCTCACCCCGGGAATCAGCCCCAGCATTTT CSAHPGNQPQHF
TRBJ2-3 TRBV24-1 - - TGTGCCACCAGTGATTTGGGGGGCGCAGATACGCAGTATTTT CATSDLGGADTQYF
TRBJ1-1 TRBV20-1 - - TGCAGTGCTAGAGATCGGCTGCGGGGGGGGGACACTGAAGCTTTCTTT CSARDRLRGGDTEAFF
TRBJ2-7 TRBV3-1 - - TGTGCCAGCAGCCAACTTGGACAGACCTACGAGCAGTACTTC CASSQLGQTYEQYF
TRBJ1-2 TRBV5-4 TRBD1 - TGTGCCAGCAGCCCCCTCGCCTCGACAGGGAACTATGGCTACACCTTC CASSPLASTGNYGYTF
TRBJ2-7 TRBV2 - - TGTGCCAGCAGTGAGACACGCCAGACCTACGAGCAGTACTTC CASSETRQTYEQYF
TRBJ2-3 TRBV29-1 TRBD2 - TGCAGCGAGACTAGCGGGACAGATACGCAGTATTTT CSETSGTDTQYF
TRBJ1-5 TRBV2 - - TGTGCCAGCAGTGTGCGAATCAATCAGCCCCAGCATTTT CASSVRINQPQHF
TRBJ1-5 TRBV28 TRBD1 - TGTGCCAGCAGTTCCAGGACAGGGTATAGCAATCAGCCCCAGCATTTT CASSSRTGYSNQPQHF
TRBJ2-7 TRBV24-1 TRBD1 - TGTGCCACCAGTGAACAGGGGTACGAGCAGTACTTC CATSEQGYEQYF
TRBJ1-2 TRBV7-2 - - TGTGCCAGCAGCTTTTTTCGGACACATTTCGCCGATTCGAACTATGGCTACACCTTC CASSFFRTHFADSNYGYTF
TRBJ2-1 TRBV9 - - TGTGCCAGCAGCGTAGGTGAGGGGCAGGGGCACAATGAGCAGTTCTTC CASSVGEGQGHNEQFF
TRBJ2-1 TRBV9 TRBD2 - TGTGCCAGCAGCGTAGTAGCGGGAGGGAGTGAGCAGTTCTTC CASSVVAGGSEQFF
TRBJ1-1 TRBV9 - - TGTGCCAGCAGCGCCCTTGGGGGTGAAGCTTTCTTT CASSALGGEAFF